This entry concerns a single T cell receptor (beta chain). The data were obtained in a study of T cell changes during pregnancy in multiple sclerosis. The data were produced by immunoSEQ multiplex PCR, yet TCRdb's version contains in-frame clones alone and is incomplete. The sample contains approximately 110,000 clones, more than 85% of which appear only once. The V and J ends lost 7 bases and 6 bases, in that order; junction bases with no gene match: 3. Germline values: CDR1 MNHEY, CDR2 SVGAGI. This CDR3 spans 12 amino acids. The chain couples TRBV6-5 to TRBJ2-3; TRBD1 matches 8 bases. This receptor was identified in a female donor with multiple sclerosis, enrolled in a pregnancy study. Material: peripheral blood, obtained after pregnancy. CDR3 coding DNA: TGTGCCAGCACCACAGGGGGGGATACGCAGTATTTT. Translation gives CASTTGGDTQYF.